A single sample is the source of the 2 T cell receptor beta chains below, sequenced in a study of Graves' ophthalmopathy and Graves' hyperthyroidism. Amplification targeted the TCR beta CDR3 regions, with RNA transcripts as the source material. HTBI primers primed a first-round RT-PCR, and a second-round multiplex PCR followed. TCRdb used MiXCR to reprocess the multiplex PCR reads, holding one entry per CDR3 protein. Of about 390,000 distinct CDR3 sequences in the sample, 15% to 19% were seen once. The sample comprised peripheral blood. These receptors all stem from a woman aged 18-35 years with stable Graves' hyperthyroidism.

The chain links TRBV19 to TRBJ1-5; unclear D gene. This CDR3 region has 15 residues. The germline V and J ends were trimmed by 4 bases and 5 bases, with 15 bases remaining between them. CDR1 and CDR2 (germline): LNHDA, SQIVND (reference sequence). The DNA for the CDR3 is TGTGCCAGTAGTAGCCCGCATAGGACTGATCAGCCCCAGCATTTT. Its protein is CASSSPHRTDQPQHF.

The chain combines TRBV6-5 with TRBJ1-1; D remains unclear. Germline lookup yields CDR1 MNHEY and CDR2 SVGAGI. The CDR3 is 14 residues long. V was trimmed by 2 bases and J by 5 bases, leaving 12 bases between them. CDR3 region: CASSYVPGLTEAFF. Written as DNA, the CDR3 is TGTGCCAGCAGTTACGTCCCGGGGTTGACTGAAGCTTTCTTT.